This TCR beta chain was recovered during a study of blood T cells in healthy people across ages. Germline V gene data show CDR1 as MNHNY and CDR2 as SVGAGI (reference sequence). The CDR3 contains 15 residues. Trimming removed 0 bases at V and 3 bases at J, with 11 bases between. Primed by a sample-barcoded 5' primer and a J-beta primer mix, a second PCR proceeded for about 6 to 11 cycles. TCRdb passed the 5' RACE reads through MiXCR, listing each CDR3 protein once. Of about 570,000 distinct CDR3 sequences in the sample, around 27% were seen once. This clonotype was seen only a few times. The same specimen was also included in a second study, on T cells of mothers and their children.

The chain uses TRBV6-6 and TRBJ1-1, with D unclear. What was sequenced was blood. The sequence derives from a boy aged 2 to 9 in good health. In DNA, the CDR3 is TGTGCCAGCAGTTACTCGTGGGGTGGGGACACTGAAGCTTTCTTT. Translation: CASSYSWGGDTEAFF.